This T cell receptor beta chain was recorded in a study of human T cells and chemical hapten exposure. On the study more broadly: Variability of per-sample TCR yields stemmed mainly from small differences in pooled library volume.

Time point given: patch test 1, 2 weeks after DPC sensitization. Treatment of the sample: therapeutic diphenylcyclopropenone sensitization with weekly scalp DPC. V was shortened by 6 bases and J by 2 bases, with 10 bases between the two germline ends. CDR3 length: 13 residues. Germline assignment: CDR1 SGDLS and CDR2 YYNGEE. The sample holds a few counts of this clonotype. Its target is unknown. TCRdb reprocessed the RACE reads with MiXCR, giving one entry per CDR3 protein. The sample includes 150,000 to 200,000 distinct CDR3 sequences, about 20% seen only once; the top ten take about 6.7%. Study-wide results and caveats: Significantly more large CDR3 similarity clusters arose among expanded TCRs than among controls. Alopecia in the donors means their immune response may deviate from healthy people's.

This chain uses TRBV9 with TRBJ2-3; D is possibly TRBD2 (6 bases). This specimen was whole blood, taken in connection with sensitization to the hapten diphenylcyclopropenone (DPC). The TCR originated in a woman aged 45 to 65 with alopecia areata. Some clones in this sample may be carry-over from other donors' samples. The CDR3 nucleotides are TGTGCCAGCAATAGCGGAACCACAGATACGCAGTATTTT. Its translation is CASNSGTTDTQYF.